The 13 T cell receptor beta chains below come from one sample, sequenced in a study of T-cell memory formation after mild COVID-19. Each CDR3 protein is one row after TCRdb ran MiXCR on the 5' RACE reads. This sample has more than 110,000 distinct CDR3 sequences; roughly a quarter occur once, and the top ten carry roughly a quarter. Source material: PBMCs or a T cell subset sorted from them (not recorded which). These receptors were obtained from an adult woman who had mild COVID-19 (a few samples of this study predate the infection). Cell type and time point are not known.

This clonotype was observed a few times. The chain carries TRBV27 and TRBJ1-1, with D maybe TRBD1 (5 bases). Germline assignment: CDR1 MNHEY and CDR2 SMNVEV (reference sequence). This CDR3 region has 15 residues. Trimming took 5 bases from V and 1 from J, leaving 14 bases between them. DNA for the CDR3: TGTGCCAGCAGTCCCCACGCCGGGGGGAACACTGAAGCTTTCTTT. Translation: CASSPHAGGNTEAFF.

The J gene is TRBJ2-3, the V gene TRBV6-5; 9 bases align to TRBD1. The germline V gene encodes CDR1 MNHEY and CDR2 SVGAGI. With V trimmed by 2 bases and J by 6 bases, 6 bases remained unmatched. The CDR3 is 15 residues long. CDR3 amino acids: CASSYGTGTLDTQYF. The CDR3 DNA reads as TGTGCCAGCAGTTACGGGACAGGGACTTTGGATACGCAGTATTTT.

This chain links TRBV7-9 with TRBJ1-2; 7 bases fit TRBD1. CDR3 size: 16 residues. V shed 4 bases and J 7 bases; nucleotides not matched to a gene: 15. From germline, CDR1 is SEHNR and CDR2 FQNEAQ (reference sequence). DNA for the CDR3: TGTGCCAGCAGCTCCTTTAGACAGGGCCCTAGGAGTGGCTACACCTTC. It codes for CASSSFRQGPRSGYTF.

This clonotype appeared a few times. This chain uses TRBV9 with TRBJ2-5; D is ambiguous. V lost 1 base and J lost 4, with 14 bases in between. Looked up from germline, CDR1 is SGDLS and CDR2 is YYNGEE. The CDR3 length is 15 residues. The CDR3 coding sequence is TGTGCCAGCAGCGTATCTGGATGGGGTGGAGAGACCCAGTACTTC. It codes for CASSVSGWGGETQYF.

V usage is TRBV18 and J usage is TRBJ1-3; TRBD1 is a possible D gene (6 bases). V was cut by 0 bases and J by 0 bases, with 12 bases left in between. The CDR3 spans 17 residues. Germline CDR1 is KGHSH and CDR2 is LQKENI. The CDR3 here is CASSPPWEDSSGNTIYF. CDR3 nucleotides: TGTGCCAGCTCACCACCGTGGGAGGACAGCTCTGGAAACACCATATATTTT.

The CDR3 DNA reads as TGTGCCAGCAGCCAACGAGGGGAGAACACCGGGGAGCTGTTTTTT. This gives the protein CASSQRGENTGELFF. V is TRBV7-9 and J is TRBJ2-2; D may match TRBD1 or TRBD2 (5 bases each). The CDR3 spans 15 residues. Germline CDR1 SEHNR, CDR2 FQNEAQ (reference sequence). Deletions cut 5 bases from V and 1 base from J, with 11 bases between.

The V and J genes are TRBV7-9 and TRBJ1-1, with D perhaps matching TRBD1 (5 bases). CDR1 and CDR2 (germline): SEHNR, FQNEAQ (reference sequence). The CDR3 loop spans 15 amino acids. V dropped 4 bases and J dropped 1 base, with 13 bases sitting between them. CDR3 in amino acids: CASSWGTARNTEAFF. In DNA form, the CDR3 reads TGTGCCAGCAGCTGGGGGACCGCTCGGAACACTGAAGCTTTCTTT.

A few counts support this clonotype. J is TRBJ2-7 and V is TRBV4-3, with 11 bases matching TRBD1. CDR1 and CDR2 from the germline V gene are LGHNA and YSLEER. The CDR3 contains 15 residues. V lost 2 bases and J lost 2; bases outside the gene matches: 2. CDR3 bases: TGCGCCAGCAGCCAATGGGACAGGGGGACCTACGAGCAGTACTTC. Protein product: CASSQWDRGTYEQYF.

This clonotype was counted a few times. The rearrangement links TRBV24-1 to TRBJ2-2; the D is unclear. The germline V gene has CDR1 KGHDR and CDR2 SFDVKD. This CDR3 region has 14 residues. V gave up 0 bases and J gave up 3 bases, with 4 bases separating them. The chain's CDR3 is CATSDLRDTGELFF. CDR3 nucleotides: TGTGCCACCAGTGATTTGCGGGACACCGGGGAGCTGTTTTTT.

This chain joins TRBV5-5 and TRBJ2-3; TRBD1 aligns across 9 bases. This CDR3 spans 15 amino acids. CDR1 is SGHKS and CDR2 is YYEKEE in the germline V gene (reference sequence). Trimming at V came to 1 base and at J to 3 bases, leaving 3 bases not matched to a gene. The CDR3 region has the DNA TGTGCCAGCAGCTTGCCGACAGGGGGGACAGATACGCAGTATTTT. Protein product: CASSLPTGGTDTQYF. Together with reference TRBV5-5 and TRBJ2-3, the CDR3 gives the full variable domain: DAGVTQSPTHLIKTRGQQVTLRCSPISGHKSVSWYQQVLGQGPQFIFQYYEKEERGRGNFPDRFSARQFPNYSSELNVNALLLGDSALYLCASSLPTGGTDTQYFGPGTRLTVL.

The rearrangement uses TRBV4-3 and TRBJ2-3; D ambiguous. Germline V gives CDR1 LGHNA, CDR2 YSLEER. The CDR3 totals 18 residues. Trimming left V 3 bases short and J 1 base short, with 20 bases between. CDR3 sequence: CASSQWAQRTRGTDTQYF. For the CDR3, the DNA is TGCGCCAGCAGCCAGTGGGCCCAAAGAACACGAGGCACAGATACGCAGTATTTT.

V is TRBV7-9 and J is TRBJ1-1, with D unresolved. Between the trimmed V and J ends, which lost 1 base and 3 bases, there was a span of 6 bases. This CDR3 region has 13 residues. Germline CDR1 SEHNR, CDR2 FQNEAQ (reference sequence). DNA for the CDR3: TGTGCCAGCAGCTTAGTTAGCGACACTGAAGCTTTCTTT. Protein sequence: CASSLVSDTEAFF.

This clonotype was found a few times. This chain joins TRBV12-3 or TRBV12-4 and TRBJ2-5; 7 nucleotides agree with TRBD1. The CDR3 contains 15 residues. V was clipped by 7 bases and J by 5 bases; unmatched bases: 13. The CDR3 nucleotides are TGTGCCAGCATCAACCGACAGGGTAGCAAGGAGACCCAGTACTTC. Protein: CASINRQGSKETQYF.